These 25 T cell receptor beta chains were sequenced from one sample in a study of blood T cell repertoires in COVID-19 (dated by TCRdb to about 2020). Receptors were amplified or captured by the immunoSEQ multiplex PCR assay. Held by TCRdb, this immuneACCESS table contains in-frame sequences only and omits some clones. Under half of the omission traces to an unresolved V gene where checked; the cause of the rest is unknown. Here the sample has 370,000 or so clones; roughly 86% occur a single time. The ten top clones hold more than 0.95% of the sample. Sample: peripheral blood. Source of these receptors: a human donor with acute or convalescent COVID-19. The donor label of this sample is uncertain.

The V and J genes are TRBV6-5 and TRBJ2-7, with TRBD1 as a possible D gene (6 bases). This CDR3 contains 14 residues. V was clipped by 6 bases and J by 2 bases, with 14 bases between them. CDR1 is MNHEY and CDR2 is SVGAGI in the germline V gene. CDR3 amino acids: CASSPTQGPYEQYF. The CDR3, as DNA: TGTGCCAGCAGCCCAACCCAGGGGCCCTACGAGCAGTACTTC.

The CDR3 is CASSLYSPSAALGNEQFF. The CDR3, as DNA: TGTGCCAGCAGCTTATATTCCCCTAGCGCCGCTCTTGGCAATGAGCAGTTCTTC. The V call is TRBV7-8, the J call TRBJ2-1; possibly TRBD2 for D (6 bases). From germline, CDR1 is SGHVS and CDR2 FQNEAQ. The CDR3 length is 18 residues. Trimming removed 2 bases from V and 6 bases from J, with 23 bases in between.

In regard to this clone: The same CDR3 also results from other DNA sequences found in this sample. This rearrangement joins TRBV18 to TRBJ1-1, with D perhaps TRBD1 (6 bases). The CDR3 totals 13 residues. Per germline, CDR1 KGHSH and CDR2 LQKENI. The germline V and J ends were trimmed by 5 bases and 1 base, with 8 bases remaining between them. CDR3 DNA: TGTGCCAGCTCATCGGGACAGAACACTGAAGCTTTCTTT. Translated: CASSSGQNTEAFF. Filled out from reference TRBV18 and TRBJ1-1, the complete variable domain reads NAGVMQNPRHLVRRRGQEARLRCSPMKGHSHVYWYRQLPEEGLKFMVYLQKENIIDESGMPKERFSAEFPKEGPSILRIQQVVRGDSAAYFCASSSGQNTEAFFGQGTRLTVV.

The chain joins TRBV12-3 or TRBV12-4 to TRBJ1-6; no reliable D call. Trimming pared 2 bases from V and 7 bases from J, leaving 6 bases between. CDR3 length equals 13 residues. The CDR3 DNA is TGTGCCAGCAGTTTACAGGTGAATTCACCCCTCCACTTT. Residues: CASSLQVNSPLHF.

V is TRBV7-9 and J is TRBJ1-2; no reliable D call. Germline assignment: CDR1 SEHNR and CDR2 FQNEAQ (reference sequence). V gave up 5 bases and J gave up 5 bases, with 15 bases separating them. This CDR3 spans 14 amino acids. CDR3 protein: CASSITGAEYGYTF. CDR3 DNA: TGTGCCAGCAGCATTACGGGAGCAGAATATGGCTACACCTTC. The full variable domain, in which reference TRBV7-9 and TRBJ1-2 provide the parts outside the CDR3, is DTGVSQNPRHKITKRGQNVTFRCDPISEHNRLYWYRQTLGQGPEFLTYFQNEAQLEKSRLLSDRFSAERPKGSFSTLEIQRTEQGDSAMYLCASSITGAEYGYTFGSGTRLTVV.

The chain links TRBV10-2 to TRBJ1-5; 9 bases map to TRBD1. Trimming removed 2 bases from V and 6 bases from J; junction bases left unmatched: 5. The CDR3 has 15 residues. The germline V gene encodes CDR1 WSHSY and CDR2 SAAADI. The CDR3 reads CASSEGTGTGQPQHF. The CDR3 region has the DNA TGCGCCAGCAGTGAGGGGACAGGGACGGGTCAGCCCCAGCATTTT.

The J gene is TRBJ1-3, the V gene TRBV14; D not certain. Trimming took 4 bases from V and 0 from J, leaving 4 bases between them. This CDR3 is built from 13 residues. CDR1 and CDR2 (germline): SGHDN, FVKESK. CDR3 DNA: TGTGCCAGCAGCCGCTACTCTGGAAACACCATATATTTT. Translation gives CASSRYSGNTIYF.

The CDR3 loop reads CASSSGLGDTYNEQFF. The CDR3 bases are TGTGCCAGCAGTTCCGGGTTGGGAGACACCTACAATGAGCAGTTCTTC. This rearrangement joins TRBV28 to TRBJ2-1; a weak D match, TRBD2 (5 bases). Germline CDR1 is MDHEN and CDR2 is SYDVKM. This CDR3 is built from 16 residues. V gave up 4 bases and J gave up 2 bases, with 15 bases separating them.

The V gene is TRBV5-1, the J gene TRBJ1-2; D not resolved. With 0 bases removed from V and 2 bases from J, the gap between germline ends came to 11 bases. Per the germline V gene, CDR1 is SGHRS and CDR2 is YFSETQ. The CDR3 length is 15 residues. CDR3 loop: CASSLAQTSNYGYTF. CDR3 nucleotide sequence: TGCGCCAGCAGCTTGGCCCAGACTTCCAACTATGGCTACACCTTC.

The CDR3 DNA sequence: TGTGCCAGCAGCTTAGGAGGGAGTCCCTATCAGCCCCAGCATTTT. It yields the protein CASSLGGSPYQPQHF. The J gene is TRBJ1-5, the V gene TRBV7-2; D unresolved. The CDR3 has 15 amino acids. Deletions cut 1 base from V and 5 bases from J, with 12 bases between. Germline loops: CDR1 SGHTA, CDR2 FQGNSA.

This clone was recorded many times. The rearrangement uses TRBV27 and TRBJ2-7; 10 nucleotides line up with TRBD2. The CDR3 extends over 14 amino acids. Germline V gene lookup returns CDR1 MNHEY and CDR2 SMNVEV (reference sequence). The ends lost 4 bases at V and 7 bases at J; junction bases unmatched: 7. The CDR3, as DNA: TGTGCCAGCAGTTCCCTAGCGGGAGCGGGAGAGCAGTACTTC. It translates to CASSSLAGAGEQYF.

The V gene is TRBV29-1, the J gene TRBJ2-1, with 12 nucleotides matching TRBD2. This CDR3 comprises 14 residues. Germline loops: CDR1 SQVTM, CDR2 ANQGSEA. Losses at the gene ends were 7 bases for V and 3 bases for J; bases not matched to a gene: 4. The CDR3 region is CSAMTSGSYNEQFF. As DNA, the CDR3 is TGCAGCGCTATGACTAGCGGGAGCTACAATGAGCAGTTCTTC.

The chain links TRBV13 to TRBJ2-3; possible D gene TRBD2, 7 bases. Germline values: CDR1 PRHDT, CDR2 FYEKMQ (reference sequence). The CDR3 consists of 18 residues. V was clipped by 2 bases and J by 1 base, with 19 bases between them. The CDR3 reads CASSLSPWRGPRTDTQYF. The CDR3 nucleotides read TGTGCCAGCAGCTTATCTCCCTGGCGGGGGCCACGCACAGATACGCAGTATTTT.

The genes are TRBV7-9 and TRBJ2-2, with a possible D match to TRBD1 (5 bases). This CDR3 contains 14 residues. Germline CDR1 reads SEHNR; CDR2 reads FQNEAQ (reference sequence). Trimming took off 7 bases at V and 0 bases at J, with 9 bases between the two ends. CDR3 protein: CASNGHANTGELFF. The CDR3 DNA sequence: TGTGCCAGCAACGGACACGCGAACACCGGGGAGCTGTTTTTT.

The gene calls are TRBV5-1 and TRBJ1-2; D is unresolved. Per the germline V gene, CDR1 is SGHRS and CDR2 is YFSETQ. The CDR3 is 15 residues long. Trimming cost V 1 base and J 6 bases, with 16 bases left between them. CDR3 DNA sequence: TGCGCCAGCAGCTTGTCATCGTCACTGAATAATGGCTACACCTTC. It is translated as CASSLSSSLNNGYTF. Drawing the rest from reference TRBV5-1 and TRBJ1-2, the complete variable domain is KAGVTQTPRYLIKTRGQQVTLSCSPISGHRSVSWYQQTPGQGLQFLFEYFSETQRNKGNFPGRFSGRQFSNSRSEMNVSTLELGDSALYLCASSLSSSLNNGYTFGSGTRLTVV.

This rearrangement joins TRBV18 to TRBJ2-3; TRBD2 is a possible D gene (5 bases). CDR1 and CDR2 (germline): KGHSH, LQKENI. The CDR3 covers 13 residues. V was trimmed by 6 bases and J by 2 bases, leaving 9 bases between them. The CDR3 DNA follows: TGTGCCAGCTCCCAGCGGAACACAGATACGCAGTATTTT. Protein sequence: CASSQRNTDTQYF.

This sequence joins TRBV7-9 and TRBJ2-5; D perhaps matches TRBD1 (5 bases). Germline assignment: CDR1 SEHNR and CDR2 FQNEAQ (reference sequence). CDR3 length: 15 residues. V lost 1 base and J lost 5, with 14 bases in between. CDR3: CASSLVGGARETQYF. In DNA, the CDR3 is TGTGCCAGCAGCTTAGTGGGTGGGGCGCGGGAGACCCAGTACTTC.

The rearrangement links TRBV5-1 to TRBJ1-1; 7 bases align to TRBD1. The J segment lost 4 bases and the V segment lost 3 bases, leaving 6 bases of the junction unmatched. CDR3 size: 14 residues. Germline-derived CDR1 and CDR2 are SGHRS and YFSETQ. Here the CDR3 reads CASSSGGQLTEAFF. The CDR3 DNA is TGCGCCAGCAGCTCAGGGGGACAGCTCACTGAAGCTTTCTTT.

This clone was detected once. The genes are TRBV19 and TRBJ2-7; 8 bases match TRBD2. Looked up from germline, CDR1 is LNHDA and CDR2 is SQIVND (reference sequence). The CDR3 spans 14 residues. V lost 4 bases and J lost 2; bases outside the gene matches: 4. The CDR3 DNA follows: TGTGCCAGTAGTAGAGCGGGAGACGCCTACGAGCAGTACTTC. Translated: CASSRAGDAYEQYF.

This chain joins TRBV7-8 and TRBJ1-5; D may be TRBD1 (6 bases). The CDR3 spans 13 residues. V was trimmed by 7 bases and J by 7 bases, leaving 14 bases between them. Germline CDR1 and CDR2: SGHVS and FQNEAQ. CDR3 sequence: CASTGGGRQPQHF. DNA of the CDR3: TGTGCCAGCACAGGCGGGGGGCGGCAGCCCCAGCATTTT.

This chain connects TRBV7-8 to TRBJ1-5, with no clear D. This CDR3 region has 15 residues. CDR1 is SGHVS, CDR2 FQNEAQ, per germline. Trimming removed 5 bases from V and 5 bases from J, with 16 bases in between. The CDR3 bases are TGTGCCAGCAGCATGAAAAGGGAGTCAGATCAGCCCCAGCATTTT. Encoded protein: CASSMKRESDQPQHF. Based on the CDR3 plus reference TRBV7-8 and TRBJ1-5, the full variable domain is GAGVSQSPRYKVAKRGQDVALRCDPISGHVSLFWYQQALGQGPEFLTYFQNEAQLDKSGLPSDRFFAERPEGSVSTLKIQRTQQEDSAVYLCASSMKRESDQPQHFGDGTRLSIL.

V gene TRBV29-1 combines with J gene TRBJ2-7, with 7 bases lining up with TRBD1. CDR1 SQVTM and CDR2 ANQGSEA come from the germline V gene. The CDR3 length is 15 residues. J lost 0 bases, V lost 4 bases, and 9 bases had no gene match. The CDR3 DNA reads TGCAGCGTTGTAAACCCCGGGGACAGCTCCTACGAGCAGTACTTC. It is translated as CSVVNPGDSSYEQYF.

This chain links TRBV28 with TRBJ1-1; no clear D gene. Germline V lookup: CDR1 MDHEN, CDR2 SYDVKM. Trimming took off 2 bases at V and 1 base at J, with 5 bases between the two ends. This CDR3 is 13 amino acids long. The CDR3 reads CASSLTPNTEAFF. CDR3 coding DNA: TGTGCCAGCAGTTTAACTCCGAACACTGAAGCTTTCTTT.

The chain recombines TRBV28 with TRBJ2-7; possibly TRBD1 for D (6 bases). Germline V gene sequence: CDR1 MDHEN, CDR2 SYDVKM. Trimming took off 2 bases at V and 7 bases at J, with 15 bases between the two ends. This CDR3 comprises 14 residues. The CDR3 region is CASSLPQGSMEQYF. CDR3 nucleotide sequence: TGTGCCAGCAGTTTACCACAGGGCAGTATGGAGCAGTACTTC. Variable domain in full (rest from reference TRBV28 and TRBJ2-7): DVKVTQSSRYLVKRTGEKVFLECVQDMDHENMFWYRQDPGLGLRLIYFSYDVKMKEKGDIPEGYSVSREKKERFSLILESASTNQTSMYLCASSLPQGSMEQYFGPGTRLTVT.

This clone was observed a few times. The J gene is TRBJ1-1, the V gene TRBV11-1; TRBD1 might be the D (6 bases). This CDR3 has 14 residues. Looked up from germline, CDR1 is SGHAT and CDR2 is FQDESV (reference sequence). The V and J ends lost 1 base and 4 bases respectively, with 10 bases between them. In DNA, the CDR3 is TGTGCCAGCAGCTTAGGACGAGGGGGCACTGAAGCTTTCTTT. Protein: CASSLGRGGTEAFF.